Sequencing of this T cell receptor (beta chain) was carried out in a study of T-cell reconstitution after alpha-beta-depleted transplantation in children. This sample's TCRbeta library carried unique molecular identifier barcodes. TCRdb redid the calling of the PCR reads with MiXCR, one entry per CDR3 protein. The sample records hundreds of thousands of distinct CDR3 sequences, approximately 10% being singletons. V was clipped by 2 bases and J by 2 bases; unmatched bases: 3. The CDR3 contains 15 residues. Per germline, CDR1 SGHDT and CDR2 YYEEEE. This clonotype has a handful of counts. The rearrangement links TRBV5-6 to TRBJ2-3; the match to TRBD2 covers 9 bases. This TCR came from a human donor who donated a stem cell graft to a child with acute myeloid leukemia. Here the sequenced sample was PBMCs from the stem cell graft donor, taken from the stem cell graft. This chain's CDR3 is CASSFGTSLTDTQYF. DNA for the CDR3: TGTGCCAGCAGCTTTGGGACTAGCCTCACAGATACGCAGTATTTT.